The sequence of this TCR beta chain was determined in a study of long-term antiretroviral therapy in people with HIV. The CDR3 sequence is 14 residues long. Germline values: CDR1 LGHNA, CDR2 YSLEER. V was trimmed by 0 bases and J by 4 bases, leaving 9 bases between them. immunoSEQ v3.0 was run at survey level. The data were produced by immunoSEQ multiplex PCR, yet TCRdb's version contains in-frame clones alone and is incomplete. The data hold about 34,000 clones, with roughly 85% observed a single time. This clone was observed a single time. The V and J genes are TRBV4-3 and TRBJ1-1; TRBD1 might be the D (5 bases). The TCR comes from a man between 18 and 35 years old with HIV. The sample consisted of unsorted PBMCs, taken 1.1 years after starting antiretroviral therapy. Written as DNA, the CDR3 is TGCGCCAGCAGCCAAGATGGGGGGATCACTGAAGCTTTCTTT. Amino acid sequence: CASSQDGGITEAFF.